The present TCR beta chain was sequenced within a study of T-cell reconstitution after alpha-beta-depleted transplantation in children. Turning to this clonotype: Its antigen is not known.

Preparing the TCRbeta library involved the use of unique molecular identifiers. Each CDR3 protein gets one entry after TCRdb re-called the PCR reads with MiXCR. The sample lists hundreds of thousands of distinct CDR3 sequences, about 16% occurring once. General study points: About two months after transplant, alpha-beta T cells reportedly came from several hundred expanded graft clones. Counts and diversity of T cells one year after transplant came mostly from newly produced T cells.

The specimen comprised PBMCs, mostly from graft donor cells, sampled 360 days after TCRalphabeta/CD19-depleted stem cell transplant. The TCR was taken from a male patient younger than 18 who had a stem cell transplant for acute lymphoblastic leukemia, so the T cells may come from the graft donor.

The CDR3 reads CSANEFMNTEAFF. The CDR3, as DNA: TGCAGTGCTAATGAATTTATGAACACTGAAGCTTTCTTT. The chain combines TRBV20-1 with TRBJ1-1; D is ambiguous. V lost 4 bases, J lost 0 bases, and 9 bases lay in between. Germline CDR1 reads DFQATT; CDR2 reads SNEGSKA (reference sequence). The CDR3 extends over 13 amino acids.